These T cell receptor beta chains were read from a single sample in a study of cytomegalovirus exposure and HLA in healthy donors. Some clones are missing from TCRdb's copy, which holds only in-frame ones; the method was immunoSEQ multiplex PCR. The sample consists of 150,000 to 200,000 clones, about 80% of them appearing once. The sample consisted of PBMCs. The receptors were sampled from a young man in good health and CMV-seropositive. Both conserved end residues are part of each CDR3. Each record gives: D gene, V gene, J gene, clone size, CDR3 protein, CDR3 DNA. The D gene is left open where the match is weak. Some rows have no size entry. The others give once, few or many, or a class for an expanded clone.

d_gene: .; v_gene: TRBV6-1; j_gene: TRBJ2-3; abundance: .; CDR3aa: CASSETFRSSPFTDTQYF; CDR3nt: TGTGCCAGCAGTGAAACTTTTCGGTCGTCCCCTTTCACAGATACGCAGTATTTT
d_gene: .; v_gene: TRBV9; j_gene: TRBJ2-5; abundance: .; CDR3aa: CASSFRVGRETQYF; CDR3nt: TGTGCCAGCAGCTTTAGGGTGGGGAGAGAGACCCAGTACTTC
d_gene: TRBD1; v_gene: TRBV5-4; j_gene: TRBJ2-7; abundance: .; CDR3aa: CASSLMGQGLSYEQYF; CDR3nt: TGTGCCAGCAGCTTAATGGGACAGGGCCTCTCCTACGAGCAGTACTTC
d_gene: .; v_gene: TRBV9; j_gene: TRBJ2-1; abundance: .; CDR3aa: CASSEGGGLSYNEQFF; CDR3nt: TGTGCCAGCAGCGAGGGAGGGGGACTCTCCTACAATGAGCAGTTCTTC
d_gene: TRBD2; v_gene: TRBV5-4; j_gene: TRBJ2-5; abundance: .; CDR3aa: CASSLGLAGGEETQYF; CDR3nt: TGTGCCAGCAGCTTGGGACTAGCGGGAGGGGAGGAGACCCAGTACTTC
d_gene: TRBD2; v_gene: TRBV5-4; j_gene: TRBJ2-5; abundance: .; CDR3aa: CASSPVRGGRAGETQYF; CDR3nt: TGTGCCAGCAGCCCGGTCCGGGGCGGGAGGGCGGGGGAGACCCAGTACTTC
d_gene: .; v_gene: TRBV25-1; j_gene: TRBJ2-7; abundance: few; CDR3aa: CATAVGGVYEQYF; CDR3nt: TGTGCCACCGCTGTCGGCGGAGTCTACGAGCAGTACTTC
d_gene: TRBD1; v_gene: TRBV2; j_gene: TRBJ1-1; abundance: .; CDR3aa: CASSDFRTGGNEAFF; CDR3nt: TGTGCCAGCAGCGACTTTCGGACAGGGGGGAATGAAGCTTTCTTT
d_gene: TRBD2; v_gene: TRBV7-2; j_gene: TRBJ2-7; abundance: .; CDR3aa: CASSVEGTSVTYEQYF; CDR3nt: TGTGCCAGCAGCGTAGAAGGGACTAGCGTCACGTACGAGCAGTACTTC
d_gene: TRBD1; v_gene: TRBV29-1; j_gene: TRBJ1-1; abundance: .; CDR3aa: CSVPGQGIHTEAFF; CDR3nt: TGCAGCGTTCCGGGACAGGGCATCCACACTGAAGCTTTCTTT
d_gene: TRBD1; v_gene: TRBV6-5; j_gene: TRBJ1-4; abundance: .; CDR3aa: CASRPRTGVNEKLFF; CDR3nt: TGTGCCAGCAGACCGCGGACAGGGGTTAATGAAAAACTGTTTTTT
d_gene: TRBD1; v_gene: TRBV11-2; j_gene: TRBJ2-2; abundance: .; CDR3aa: CASSSPRRGRRTGELFF; CDR3nt: TGTGCCAGCAGCTCACCTAGAAGGGGGCGACGTACCGGGGAGCTGTTTTTT
d_gene: .; v_gene: TRBV9; j_gene: TRBJ2-1; abundance: .; CDR3aa: CASSVVGGKWDEQFF; CDR3nt: TGTGCCAGCAGCGTAGTTGGCGGGAAATGGGATGAGCAGTTCTTC
d_gene: .; v_gene: TRBV27; j_gene: TRBJ1-1; abundance: few; CDR3aa: CATTQPEGLAEAFF; CDR3nt: TGTGCCACCACCCAACCCGAGGGCCTGGCTGAAGCTTTCTTT
d_gene: TRBD1; v_gene: TRBV30; j_gene: TRBJ1-1; abundance: .; CDR3aa: CAWSLTGLNTEAFF; CDR3nt: TGTGCCTGGAGCCTGACAGGGCTGAACACTGAAGCTTTCTTT
d_gene: TRBD2; v_gene: TRBV7-9; j_gene: TRBJ2-7; abundance: .; CDR3aa: CASSSTGTRYEQYF; CDR3nt: TGTGCCAGCAGCTCAACCGGGACTAGATACGAGCAGTACTTC
d_gene: .; v_gene: TRBV9; j_gene: TRBJ1-1; abundance: .; CDR3aa: CASSTTPYGTLPSEAFF; CDR3nt: TGTGCCAGCAGCACAACGCCGTACGGGACTCTTCCCTCTGAGGCTTTCTTT
d_gene: .; v_gene: TRBV5-1; j_gene: TRBJ1-5; abundance: .; CDR3aa: CASRYGGDQPQHF; CDR3nt: TGCGCCAGCAGATACGGAGGGGACCAGCCCCAGCATTTT
d_gene: TRBD1; v_gene: TRBV5-8; j_gene: TRBJ2-1; abundance: .; CDR3aa: CASSLGTGDDEQFF; CDR3nt: TGTGCCAGCAGCTTGGGGACAGGGGATGATGAGCAGTTCTTC
d_gene: .; v_gene: TRBV27; j_gene: TRBJ2-1; abundance: .; CDR3aa: CASSWSRMGESSNEQFF; CDR3nt: TGTGCCAGCAGCTGGAGCCGGATGGGAGAGAGCAGCAATGAGCAGTTCTTC
d_gene: TRBD1; v_gene: TRBV29-1; j_gene: TRBJ2-1; abundance: .; CDR3aa: CSVAGQGRWSNEQFF; CDR3nt: TGCAGCGTCGCGGGACAGGGGAGATGGAGCAATGAGCAGTTCTTC
d_gene: .; v_gene: TRBV14; j_gene: TRBJ2-7; abundance: .; CDR3aa: CASSYSDMSSPGWGWEQYF; CDR3nt: TGTGCCAGCAGCTACTCGGACATGTCGAGCCCTGGCTGGGGCTGGGAGCAGTACTTC
d_gene: .; v_gene: TRBV6-5; j_gene: TRBJ2-2; abundance: .; CDR3aa: CASSGTTNTGELFF; CDR3nt: TGTGCCAGCAGTGGGACAACGAACACCGGGGAGCTGTTTTTT
d_gene: .; v_gene: TRBV28; j_gene: TRBJ2-2; abundance: once; CDR3aa: CASNPGTQGAGELFF; CDR3nt: TGTGCCAGCAACCCTGGGACACAGGGCGCCGGGGAGCTGTTTTTT
d_gene: .; v_gene: TRBV2; j_gene: TRBJ2-2; abundance: many; CDR3aa: CASSETGRLFF; CDR3nt: TGTGCCAGCAGTGAAACAGGGCGGCTGTTTTTT
d_gene: .; v_gene: TRBV5-8; j_gene: TRBJ2-5; abundance: .; CDR3aa: CASSSGRQNQETQYF; CDR3nt: TGTGCCAGCAGCTCCGGGAGACAGAACCAAGAGACCCAGTACTTC
d_gene: TRBD2; v_gene: TRBV9; j_gene: TRBJ2-1; abundance: many; CDR3aa: CASSDTGTRASNEQFF; CDR3nt: TGTGCCAGCAGCGACACCGGGACTAGGGCAAGCAATGAGCAGTTCTTC
d_gene: .; v_gene: TRBV4-1; j_gene: TRBJ1-5; abundance: .; CDR3aa: CASSQEGGSNQPQHF; CDR3nt: TGCGCCAGCAGCCAAGAAGGGGGTAGCAATCAGCCCCAGCATTTT
d_gene: TRBD2; v_gene: TRBV5-5; j_gene: TRBJ2-1; abundance: .; CDR3aa: CASSLAGTSGYNEQFF; CDR3nt: TGTGCCAGCAGCTTGGCAGGGACTAGCGGTTACAATGAGCAGTTCTTC
d_gene: .; v_gene: TRBV5-1; j_gene: TRBJ2-1; abundance: .; CDR3aa: CASSPGVNNEQFF; CDR3nt: TGCGCCAGCAGCCCGGGGGTGAACAATGAGCAGTTCTTC
d_gene: .; v_gene: TRBV6-6; j_gene: TRBJ2-5; abundance: .; CDR3aa: CASSSGMEETQYF; CDR3nt: TGTGCCAGCAGTTCGGGAATGGAGGAGACCCAGTACTTC
d_gene: .; v_gene: TRBV6-5; j_gene: TRBJ2-7; abundance: once; CDR3aa: CASSYGSNLGYEQYF; CDR3nt: TGTGCCAGCAGTTACGGGAGCAATTTGGGATACGAGCAGTACTTC
d_gene: .; v_gene: TRBV27; j_gene: TRBJ1-2; abundance: .; CDR3aa: CASSLWAGDYGYTF; CDR3nt: TGTGCCAGCAGTTTATGGGCAGGGGACTATGGCTACACCTTC
d_gene: TRBD1; v_gene: TRBV27; j_gene: TRBJ2-7; abundance: .; CDR3aa: CASSARTGAYEQYF; CDR3nt: TGTGCCAGCAGTGCCCGGACAGGTGCCTACGAGCAGTACTTC
d_gene: .; v_gene: TRBV4-2; j_gene: TRBJ2-3; abundance: .; CDR3aa: CASSQANRGTDTQYF; CDR3nt: TGTGCCAGCAGCCAAGCCAACCGCGGGACAGATACGCAGTATTTT
d_gene: .; v_gene: TRBV6-4; j_gene: TRBJ2-3; abundance: .; CDR3aa: CASSDAAGWDTQYF; CDR3nt: TGTGCCAGCAGTGACGCCGCGGGTTGGGATACGCAGTATTTT
d_gene: TRBD2; v_gene: TRBV2; j_gene: TRBJ2-7; abundance: .; CDR3aa: CASSGGGRLYEQYF; CDR3nt: TGTGCCAGCAGTGGAGGCGGGAGGTTGTACGAGCAGTACTTC
d_gene: TRBD1; v_gene: TRBV11-2; j_gene: TRBJ2-1; abundance: .; CDR3aa: CASRTRGTGEGEQFF; CDR3nt: TGTGCCAGCCGTACCCGGGGGACAGGGGAGGGTGAGCAGTTCTTC
d_gene: TRBD2; v_gene: TRBV27; j_gene: TRBJ2-5; abundance: .; CDR3aa: CASSLAGAGETQYF; CDR3nt: TGTGCCAGCAGTCTAGCGGGAGCAGGAGAGACCCAGTACTTC
d_gene: .; v_gene: TRBV19; j_gene: TRBJ2-6; abundance: once; CDR3aa: CASRERSGANVLTF; CDR3nt: TGTGCCAGTAGAGAGCGGTCTGGGGCCAACGTCCTGACTTTC
d_gene: .; v_gene: TRBV6-4; j_gene: TRBJ2-2; abundance: .; CDR3aa: CASSDSPGNTGELFF; CDR3nt: TGTGCCAGCAGTGACTCGCCAGGGAACACCGGGGAGCTGTTTTTT
d_gene: TRBD2; v_gene: TRBV7-3; j_gene: TRBJ2-3; abundance: .; CDR3aa: CASSLNLMAGALDTQYF; CDR3nt: TGTGCCAGCAGCTTAAATCTAATGGCGGGAGCATTGGATACGCAGTATTTT